This TCR beta chain was sequenced for a study of beta chain features in type 1 diabetes. General study findings and limits: All four CD4+ subsets of Type 1 diabetes patients contained TCRB CDR3s that were moderately but significantly shorter. Compared with healthy donors, patients appeared to share more similar naive, central memory and regulatory TCRB repertoires.

As concerns this clone: No antigen is known for it. Because the CDR3's place on the DNA is in doubt, the DNA is left out and the CDR3 is given as listed by TCRdb.

A total of 17 residues make up the CDR3, ends included. What was sequenced were expressed TCRB transcripts, since all of the isolated RNA had been reverse transcribed. Sequencing used immunoSEQ multiplex PCR; TCRdb keeps in-frame clones, though not all of them. The top ten hold around 0.08% of the sample, which has about 160,000 clones, 50% to 70% seen once. The chain couples TRBV12-2 to TRBJ2-1; the listed D gene, TRBD2, was not tested against the DNA. TRBV12-2 is assigned pseudogene status. This receptor was taken from a man between 25 and 39 years old with type 1 diabetes. The sample comprised naive CD4+ T cells from blood. The CDR3 reads CASRLVADGSSYNEQFF.